The rows below give T cell receptor beta chains drawn from one sample of a study of brain metastases from non-small cell lung cancer. TCRdb keeps only in-frame clones here, not all; method: immunoSEQ multiplex PCR. Of approximately 650 clones listed, 85% are singletons. Sequenced: tumor-adjacent normal tissue. These receptors all come from a donor aged 40 or over with non-small cell lung cancer. The CDR3 runs from the conserved cysteine through the conserved F or W. The D gene is left open where the match is weak. Size is stated for part of the rows, as once, few or many counts, or as a class when the clone is expanded.

D gene,V gene,J gene,clone size,CDR3 protein,CDR3 DNA
.,TRBV19,TRBJ2-3,few,CASLWADTQYF,TGTGCCAGCCTCTGGGCAGATACGCAGTATTTT
.,TRBV19,TRBJ2-7,.,CASSIGVGSEQYF,TGTGCCAGTAGTATAGGAGTAGGAAGCGAGCAGTATTTC
TRBD2,TRBV27,TRBJ2-5,.,CASSDLAGGLTETQYF,TGTGCCAGCAGCGACCTAGCGGGGGGGCTAACGGAGACCCAGTACTTC
.,TRBV7-3,TRBJ2-2,.,CASSPLGGELFF,TGTGCCAGCAGCCCCCTAGGCGGGGAGCTGTTTTTT
.,TRBV2,TRBJ1-6,.,CASRGIGSNSPLHF,TGTGCCAGCAGAGGGATAGGGAGTAATTCACCCCTCCACTTT
.,TRBV12-5,TRBJ2-3,.,CASGFRGGDTQYF,TGTGCTAGTGGTTTCCGGGGAGGAGATACGCAGTATTTT
.,TRBV19,TRBJ1-5,.,CATTGGSRGNQPQHF,TGTGCCACCACGGGAGGCTCTAGAGGAAATCAGCCCCAGCATTTT
.,TRBV11-1,TRBJ2-2,few,CASSLEGAGGELFF,TGTGCCAGCAGCTTAGAGGGCGCCGGCGGGGAGCTGTTTTTT
TRBD2,TRBV5-1,TRBJ2-5,.,CASSPSGGAGETQYF,TGCGCCAGCAGTCCTAGCGGGGGGGCCGGGGAGACCCAGTACTTC
TRBD2,TRBV12-5,TRBJ2-1,.,CASGLSVAGGYNEQFF,TGTGCTAGTGGTTTGTCGGTAGCGGGGGGTTACAATGAGCAGTTCTTC
.,TRBV10-2,TRBJ2-1,.,CATLTTLSSYNEQFF,TGCGCCACCCTTACTACACTGAGCTCCTACAATGAGCAGTTCTTC
TRBD2,TRBV19,TRBJ2-7,.,CASSPGLAPSYEQYF,TGTGCCAGTAGTCCGGGACTAGCTCCTTCCTACGAGCAGTACTTC
.,TRBV3-1/TRBV3-2,TRBJ2-2,.,CASSGSGGTGELFF,TGTGCCAGCAGCGGAAGTGGTGGCACCGGGGAGCTGTTTTTT
TRBD1,TRBV5-1,TRBJ1-1,.,CASSWTGREAFF,TGCGCCAGCAGCTGGACAGGCAGGGAAGCTTTCTTT
TRBD1,TRBV6-5,TRBJ2-7,.,CASTRSGQRSYEQYF,TGTGCCAGCACCCGCTCGGGACAGAGAAGCTACGAGCAATACTTC
.,TRBV18,TRBJ2-3,.,CASSPFQDTQYF,TGTGCCAGCTCACCATTTCAGGATACGCAGTATTTT
.,TRBV10-3,TRBJ1-1,once,CATRQDLNTEAFF,TGTGCCACTAGACAGGACCTGAACACTGAAGCTTTCTTT
.,TRBV7-9,TRBJ2-4,.,CATQAWDIQYF,TGTGCCACCCAGGCGTGGGACATTCAGTACTTC
TRBD1,TRBV11-1,TRBJ2-1,.,CASSTGQNEQFF,TGTGCCAGCAGCACGGGACAGAATGAGCAGTTCTTC
.,TRBV5-1,TRBJ1-4,.,CASSYGQSEGEKLFF,TGCGCCAGCAGCTACGGACAGTCGGAGGGGGAAAAACTGTTTTTT
.,TRBV19,TRBJ1-1,.,CASSYVTEAFF,TGTGCCAGTAGTTACGTCACTGAAGCTTTCTTT
.,TRBV13,TRBJ2-1,.,CASSYGDLYNEQFF,TGTGCCAGCAGCTACGGGGACCTTTACAATGAGCAGTTCTTC
.,TRBV5-5,TRBJ1-2,.,CASSLVSRANYGYTF,TGTGCCAGCAGCTTGGTGTCTAGAGCTAACTATGGCTACACCTTC
TRBD2,TRBV27,TRBJ2-3,.,CASSLGLANTQYF,TGTGCCAGCAGTTTGGGACTAGCTAATACGCAGTATTTT
TRBD1,TRBV2,TRBJ2-1,.,CASSDLTGDYNEQFF,TGTGCCAGCAGTGATCTCACAGGGGATTACAATGAGCAGTTCTTC
TRBD1,TRBV27,TRBJ1-2,.,CASSASSTGVGGYTF,TGTGCCAGCAGTGCATCCTCTACAGGGGTTGGGGGCTATACCTTC
.,TRBV11-3,TRBJ2-1,.,CASSLDRTPSEQFF,TGTGCCAGCAGCTTAGATCGGACTCCAAGTGAGCAGTTCTTC
TRBD1,TRBV24-1,TRBJ2-2,.,CATSPRPGQGNTGELFF,TGTGCCACCAGTCCCAGGCCCGGACAGGGGAACACCGGGGAGCTGTTTTTT
TRBD2,TRBV7-3,TRBJ2-7,once,CASELAGGYEQYF,TGTGCCAGCGAACTAGCGGGAGGGTACGAGCAGTACTTC
.,TRBV20-1,TRBJ1-2,.,CSASPSGIDYGYTF,TGCAGTGCTAGTCCTTCAGGGATCGACTATGGCTACACCTTC
TRBD1,TRBV28,TRBJ1-2,.,CASSSRQGLYGYTF,TGTGCCAGCAGTTCTCGACAGGGGCTCTATGGCTACACCTTC
TRBD1,TRBV29-1,TRBJ2-7,.,CSVKEDRGPYEQYF,TGCAGCGTTAAGGAGGACAGGGGACCCTACGAGCAGTACTTC
.,TRBV9,TRBJ1-2,.,CTSSVGRDPPAWGYGYTF,TGTACCAGCAGCGTAGGGAGGGACCCTCCGGCCTGGGGCTATGGCTACACCTTC
.,TRBV25-1,TRBJ1-1,.,CAVRGQNTEAFF,TGTGCCGTGAGAGGGCAGAACACTGAAGCTTTTTTT
.,TRBV27,TRBJ2-5,.,CASSLKREETQYF,TGTGCCAGCAGTTTAAAGCGAGAAGAGACCCAGTACTTC
.,TRBV7-9,TRBJ2-2,.,CALMRENTGELFF,TGTGCCTTAATGCGGGAGAACACCGGGGAGCTGTTTTTT
TRBD2,TRBV5-1,TRBJ2-5,.,CASSPSGGAGETQYF,TGCGCCAGCAGCCCTAGCGGGGGGGCTGGAGAGACCCAGTACTTC
TRBD1,TRBV6-6,TRBJ1-1,hyperexpanded,CATRVGTDEAFF,TGTGCCACTCGGGTAGGGACAGACGAAGCTTTCTTT
.,TRBV25-1,TRBJ1-6,.,CASSEWNSGNSPLHF,TGTGCCAGCAGTGAATGGAACAGCGGCAACTCACCCCTCCACTTT
TRBD2,TRBV6-2/TRBV6-3,TRBJ2-7,.,CASSQELAGPYEQYF,TGTGCCAGCAGTCAAGAACTAGCGGGTCCCTACGAGCAGTACTTC